The rows below give T cell receptor beta chains drawn from one sample of a study of cytomegalovirus exposure and HLA in healthy donors. Repertoires were generated with immunoSEQ multiplex PCR, while TCRdb's copy carries only in-frame clones and drops some. The profile shows fewer than 110,000 clones, about 72% of them singletons. Sequenced material: PBMCs. These receptors all stem from a man aged 18 to 30 in good health and CMV-seronegative. Both conserved end residues are trimmed from each CDR3. Fields, in order: CDR3 protein, V gene, J gene.

cdr3_aa: ASRPGSLWGYT; v_call: TRBV6-5; j_call: TRBJ1-2
cdr3_aa: ASSVGRTERRDTQY; v_call: TRBV9; j_call: TRBJ2-3
cdr3_aa: ASSYSGGGEKLF; v_call: TRBV6-6; j_call: TRBJ1-4
cdr3_aa: ASSFGTGFGSEAF; v_call: TRBV5-6; j_call: TRBJ1-1
cdr3_aa: ASSPIAPGADQPQH; v_call: TRBV27; j_call: TRBJ1-5
cdr3_aa: ASSVDPGVVENTIY; v_call: TRBV9; j_call: TRBJ1-3
cdr3_aa: ASRGDRAKGNTIY; v_call: TRBV28; j_call: TRBJ1-3
cdr3_aa: ASSSQAGGYEQY; v_call: TRBV5-1; j_call: TRBJ2-7
cdr3_aa: ASPSGANYGYT; v_call: TRBV2; j_call: TRBJ1-2
cdr3_aa: ASSQEPGWEEKLF; v_call: TRBV4-3; j_call: TRBJ1-4
cdr3_aa: ATSSRGTYGYT; v_call: TRBV15; j_call: TRBJ1-2
cdr3_aa: ASTQGPETGNTIY; v_call: TRBV5-4; j_call: TRBJ1-3
cdr3_aa: ASSPPGTGGYETQY; v_call: TRBV18; j_call: TRBJ2-5
cdr3_aa: ASSSGLADHGSEQF; v_call: TRBV7-6; j_call: TRBJ2-1
cdr3_aa: ASKGGTFSTDTQY; v_call: TRBV6-6; j_call: TRBJ2-3
cdr3_aa: ASSPQTGSPDTQY; v_call: TRBV7-3; j_call: TRBJ2-3
cdr3_aa: ASSLPTAVPGHTEAF; v_call: TRBV7-9; j_call: TRBJ1-1
cdr3_aa: ASSVLAPYNEQF; v_call: TRBV6-1; j_call: TRBJ2-1
cdr3_aa: ASSDRGNTGELF; v_call: TRBV6-4; j_call: TRBJ2-2
cdr3_aa: ASSLIGTGPYGYT; v_call: TRBV5-4; j_call: TRBJ1-2
cdr3_aa: ASSILGTSGGAVNEQF; v_call: TRBV19; j_call: TRBJ2-1
cdr3_aa: ASSDDRARGYT; v_call: TRBV10-2; j_call: TRBJ1-2
cdr3_aa: ASSLLGAGAPEAF; v_call: TRBV27; j_call: TRBJ1-1
cdr3_aa: ASSLLGAQETQY; v_call: TRBV7-8; j_call: TRBJ2-5
cdr3_aa: ATGTGVYEQY; v_call: TRBV10-3; j_call: TRBJ2-7
cdr3_aa: ASSLDRVGRHEQY; v_call: TRBV11-3; j_call: TRBJ2-7
cdr3_aa: ASSFLDRVSYEQY; v_call: TRBV6-5; j_call: TRBJ2-7
cdr3_aa: ASSSVVENGYT; v_call: TRBV5-1; j_call: TRBJ1-2
cdr3_aa: SVGVSRGETQY; v_call: TRBV29-1; j_call: TRBJ2-5
cdr3_aa: ASRAGQGGYGYT; v_call: TRBV25-1; j_call: TRBJ1-2
cdr3_aa: ASSSPGNSPLH; v_call: TRBV28; j_call: TRBJ1-6
cdr3_aa: ASRPRGGGEKLF; v_call: TRBV19; j_call: TRBJ1-4
cdr3_aa: ASSSGDGTYEQY; v_call: TRBV5-1; j_call: TRBJ2-7
cdr3_aa: ASSDPGAGGRTDTQY; v_call: TRBV9; j_call: TRBJ2-3
cdr3_aa: ASKGLAGGRGTDTQY; v_call: TRBV27; j_call: TRBJ2-3
cdr3_aa: ASSPLGLHTGELF; v_call: TRBV2; j_call: TRBJ2-2
cdr3_aa: SATPGTSIF; v_call: TRBV20-1; j_call: TRBJ2-3
cdr3_aa: ASSVDQDSYEQY; v_call: TRBV9; j_call: TRBJ2-7
cdr3_aa: ASSLGQKYNEKLF; v_call: TRBV11-2; j_call: TRBJ1-4
cdr3_aa: ASSYGQSPSTDTQY; v_call: TRBV6-5; j_call: TRBJ2-3
cdr3_aa: ASRRGGGYGYT; v_call: TRBV2; j_call: TRBJ1-2
cdr3_aa: ASSLLPGQGAGMQY; v_call: TRBV19; j_call: TRBJ2-7
cdr3_aa: ASSAGTVSSYEQY; v_call: TRBV19; j_call: TRBJ2-7
cdr3_aa: ASSWSRRTSSGSYEQY; v_call: TRBV11-1; j_call: TRBJ2-7
cdr3_aa: ASSLGVGTGDQPQH; v_call: TRBV7-9; j_call: TRBJ1-5
cdr3_aa: ASSRQGNYGYP; v_call: TRBV6-6; j_call: TRBJ1-2
cdr3_aa: ASSSRVTVSYEQY; v_call: TRBV6-5; j_call: TRBJ2-7
cdr3_aa: ASSHVMEGGAYT; v_call: TRBV6-6; j_call: TRBJ1-2
cdr3_aa: ASSLSAVYGYT; v_call: TRBV27; j_call: TRBJ1-2
cdr3_aa: ASSIGTGNRETQY; v_call: TRBV28; j_call: TRBJ2-5
cdr3_aa: ATTRDDTQY; v_call: TRBV10-3; j_call: TRBJ2-3
cdr3_aa: ASSYGRGSSYGYT; v_call: TRBV6-5; j_call: TRBJ1-2
cdr3_aa: ASSPRGGRQWSAQH; v_call: TRBV28; j_call: TRBJ1-5
cdr3_aa: ASSESGAGNEQF; v_call: TRBV2; j_call: TRBJ2-1